Listed below are T cell receptor beta chains from one sample, sequenced in a study of regulatory T cells in long-lasting Graves disease. TCRdb reprocessed the multiplex PCR reads via MiXCR and lists one record per CDR3 protein. The profile shows hundreds of thousands of distinct CDR3 sequences, 14% to 15% of them singletons. The same data also went into a second study, on T cells in Graves' hyperthyroidism and ophthalmopathy.

Sequencing used peripheral blood mononuclear cells (PBMCs), obtained at new diagnosis, from a patient treated with antithyroid drugs. All receptors derive from a middle-aged woman with Graves disease. Both conserved end residues are part of each CDR3. A D gene is named only where the DNA matches it firmly.

length	V	J	D	CDR3
16	TRBV5-1	TRBJ2-2	TRBD2	CASSLASGRGTGELFF
14	TRBV5-5	TRBJ1-4	-	CASSTGGTNEKLFF
14	TRBV28	TRBJ2-1	TRBD2	CASSFRGVHNEQFF
16	TRBV7-2	TRBJ2-3	TRBD1	CASSRTGSLGTDTQYF
16	TRBV7-3	TRBJ2-3	-	CASSLTAEGWEDTQYF
15	TRBV7-2	TRBJ2-7	-	CASSLWWGGTYEQYF
17	TRBV6-2/TRBV6-3	TRBJ1-1	-	CASSYPLKRVVNTEAFF
17	TRBV5-1	TRBJ2-1	TRBD1	CASSLEGTGGFYNEQFF
13	TRBV30	TRBJ2-1	-	CAWNPGGYNEQFF
18	TRBV12-5	TRBJ2-4	TRBD2	CASGKGLAGGPGRYIQYF
13	TRBV12-3/TRBV12-4	TRBJ1-2	-	CASSLERDYGYTF
17	TRBV7-9	TRBJ2-3	TRBD2	CASSLLGLARSTDTQYF
13	TRBV11-2	TRBJ2-7	-	CASSLGHGYEQYF
23	TRBV6-5	TRBJ1-5	-	CASSYSISDAWSRVDYSNQPQHF
14	TRBV18	TRBJ2-5	-	CASSPGMGQETQYF
14	TRBV10-2	TRBJ1-5	TRBD1	CASTRDRVNQPQHF
14	TRBV28	TRBJ1-2	TRBD1	CASSGTGGSYGYTF
14	TRBV6-2/TRBV6-3	TRBJ2-7	-	CASSYGLATYEQYF
13	TRBV19	TRBJ2-1	-	CASREGYPNEQFF
12	TRBV7-9	TRBJ2-1	-	CASSSLAEEQFF